This paragraph covers one T cell receptor (beta chain) sequence. The CDR3 totals 13 residues. Losses at the gene ends were 7 bases for V and 5 bases for J; bases not matched to a gene: 2. CDR1 MNHEY and CDR2 SMNVEV come from the germline V gene (reference sequence). This sample is drawn from a study of OX40 agonist ivuxolimab in advanced cancers. Here immunoSEQ multiplex PCR was the method, and the copy in TCRdb shows in-frame clones only, minus some. There are about 33,000 clones in the sample; approximately 84% occur only once, and roughly 21% lies in the top ten. The sequence was collected from an adult with an advanced solid tumor such as melanoma, head and neck, liver or kidney cancer. This rearrangement joins TRBV27 to TRBJ1-5; TRBD1 aligns across 10 bases. The specimen comprised CD4+ or CD8+ T cells sorted from blood, sampled in a trial of the OX40 agonist ivuxolimab. This CDR3 is CASKGTGDQPQHF. The CDR3 DNA reads as TGTGCCAGCAAAGGGACAGGGGATCAGCCCCAGCATTTT.